This is a list of T cell receptor beta chains from one sample in a study of blood T cells in healthy people across ages. TCRdb redid the calling of the 5' RACE reads with MiXCR, one entry per CDR3 protein. The table records about 1.1 million distinct CDR3 sequences, under 40% of them present only once. The sample consisted of blood. The receptors shown here come from a young man in good health. CDR3s include the opening cysteine and the closing phenylalanine or tryptophan. The D gene is left open where the match is weak. Some rows have no size entry. The others give once, few or many, or a class for an expanded clone.

CDR3 protein: CASSYAGQELSSYNEQFF
CDR3 DNA: TGTGCCAGCAGTTACGCCGGACAGGAGCTTAGCTCCTACAATGAGCAGTTCTTC
J gene: TRBJ2-1
clone size: -
D gene: TRBD1
V gene: TRBV6-2/TRBV6-3

CDR3 protein: CASSYDRQGTYEQYF
CDR3 DNA: TGTGCCAGCAGTTACGACCGACAGGGGACCTACGAGCAGTACTTC
J gene: TRBJ2-7
clone size: -
D gene: TRBD1
V gene: TRBV6-2/TRBV6-3

CDR3 protein: CASSLESGGSYEQYF
CDR3 DNA: TGCGCCAGCAGCTTAGAAAGCGGGGGGTCCTACGAGCAGTACTTC
J gene: TRBJ2-7
clone size: -
D gene: TRBD2
V gene: TRBV5-1

CDR3 protein: CASSLPPYNEQYF
CDR3 DNA: TGTGCCAGCAGTTTACCGCCCTACAATGAGCAGTACTTC
J gene: TRBJ2-7
clone size: few
D gene: -
V gene: TRBV12-3/TRBV12-4

CDR3 protein: CASSFGDSGLNTEAFF
CDR3 DNA: TGTGCCAGCAGCTTCGGAGACTCGGGGCTGAACACTGAAGCTTTCTTT
J gene: TRBJ1-1
clone size: -
D gene: -
V gene: TRBV7-9

CDR3 protein: CASRISSEAFF
CDR3 DNA: TGTGCCAGCAGGATTTCGAGTGAAGCTTTCTTT
J gene: TRBJ1-1
clone size: -
D gene: -
V gene: TRBV6-5

CDR3 protein: CASSPALQGPDTQYF
CDR3 DNA: TGTGCCAGCAGTCCAGCCCTACAGGGGCCAGATACGCAGTATTTT
J gene: TRBJ2-3
clone size: once
D gene: TRBD1
V gene: TRBV27

CDR3 protein: CASSQGGGRNQPQHF
CDR3 DNA: TGTGCCAGCAGCCAAGGAGGGGGTCGCAATCAGCCCCAGCATTTT
J gene: TRBJ1-5
clone size: -
D gene: -
V gene: TRBV3-1

CDR3 protein: CASSQASQGNGYTF
CDR3 DNA: TGTGCCAGCAGCCAAGCAAGTCAGGGAAATGGCTACACCTTC
J gene: TRBJ1-2
clone size: many
D gene: -
V gene: TRBV12-3/TRBV12-4

CDR3 protein: CASSHGYTQYF
CDR3 DNA: TGTGCCAGCAGCCATGGGTATACGCAGTATTTT
J gene: TRBJ2-3
clone size: -
D gene: -
V gene: TRBV7-2

CDR3 protein: CSASPPGIGQPQHF
CDR3 DNA: TGCAGTGCTTCCCCCCCCGGCATCGGTCAGCCCCAGCATTTT
J gene: TRBJ1-5
clone size: -
D gene: -
V gene: TRBV20-1

CDR3 protein: CASHPFAGGGTDTQYF
CDR3 DNA: TGTGCCAGCCACCCCTTTGCGGGGGGCGGTACAGATACGCAGTATTTT
J gene: TRBJ2-3
clone size: few
D gene: TRBD2
V gene: TRBV25-1

CDR3 protein: CSARTAAGVDQPQHF
CDR3 DNA: TGCAGTGCTAGGACGGCGGCAGGGGTGGATCAGCCCCAGCATTTT
J gene: TRBJ1-5
clone size: -
D gene: -
V gene: TRBV20-1

CDR3 protein: CSARRGRVSYNEQFF
CDR3 DNA: TGCAGTGCTAGGAGGGGCAGGGTGTCCTACAATGAGCAGTTCTTC
J gene: TRBJ2-1
clone size: few
D gene: -
V gene: TRBV20-1

CDR3 protein: CASGGRRELFF
CDR3 DNA: TGTGCTAGTGGGGGCCGGAGGGAGCTGTTTTTT
J gene: TRBJ2-2
clone size: -
D gene: -
V gene: TRBV12-5

CDR3 protein: CSSRGYNEQFF
CDR3 DNA: TGCAGCTCCCGCGGGTACAATGAGCAGTTCTTC
J gene: TRBJ2-1
clone size: -
D gene: -
V gene: TRBV29-1

CDR3 protein: CASSPDRGWDGYTF
CDR3 DNA: TGTGCCAGCAGCCCGGACAGGGGCTGGGATGGCTACACCTTC
J gene: TRBJ1-2
clone size: few
D gene: TRBD1
V gene: TRBV7-2

CDR3 protein: CAISDYSDTDTQYF
CDR3 DNA: TGTGCCATCAGTGACTACAGTGACACAGATACGCAGTATTTT
J gene: TRBJ2-3
clone size: few
D gene: -
V gene: TRBV10-3

CDR3 protein: CASSQGHEGGKLFF
CDR3 DNA: TGTGCCAGCAGCCAAGGGCACGAAGGGGGAAAACTGTTTTTT
J gene: TRBJ1-4
clone size: -
D gene: -
V gene: TRBV3-1

CDR3 protein: CASSRASGRPYEQYF
CDR3 DNA: TGTGCCAGCAGCCGTGCCTCCGGGAGACCCTACGAGCAGTACTTC
J gene: TRBJ2-7
clone size: -
D gene: -
V gene: TRBV3-1

CDR3 protein: CASSRDETYGYTF
CDR3 DNA: TGCGCCAGCAGCCGGGACGAGACCTATGGCTACACCTTC
J gene: TRBJ1-2
clone size: -
D gene: -
V gene: TRBV5-1

CDR3 protein: CASVWGDDNSPLHF
CDR3 DNA: TGTGCCAGCGTTTGGGGCGACGATAATTCACCCCTCCACTTT
J gene: TRBJ1-6
clone size: -
D gene: -
V gene: TRBV7-9

CDR3 protein: CSPRGLESSYNSPLHF
CDR3 DNA: TGCAGTCCTCGGGGATTGGAGAGCTCCTATAATTCACCCCTCCACTTT
J gene: TRBJ1-6
clone size: -
D gene: -
V gene: TRBV20-1

CDR3 protein: CASSIQGLADNEQFF
CDR3 DNA: TGTGCCAGTAGTATACAAGGATTAGCGGACAATGAGCAGTTCTTC
J gene: TRBJ2-1
clone size: -
D gene: -
V gene: TRBV19

CDR3 protein: CASSLVVDSSYNEQFF
CDR3 DNA: TGTGCCAGCAGTTTAGTTGTCGACAGCTCCTACAATGAGCAGTTCTTC
J gene: TRBJ2-1
clone size: -
D gene: -
V gene: TRBV28

CDR3 protein: CASRETGKNTEAFF
CDR3 DNA: TGTGCCAGTAGAGAGACAGGAAAAAACACTGAAGCTTTCTTT
J gene: TRBJ1-1
clone size: -
D gene: -
V gene: TRBV19

CDR3 protein: CSAELAGGSGEQYF
CDR3 DNA: TGCAGTGCTGAACTAGCGGGGGGCTCTGGAGAGCAGTACTTC
J gene: TRBJ2-4
clone size: few
D gene: TRBD2
V gene: TRBV20-1

CDR3 protein: CASSGDRWAGNEQYF
CDR3 DNA: TGTGCCAGCAGTGGAGATAGGTGGGCAGGTAACGAGCAGTACTTC
J gene: TRBJ2-7
clone size: -
D gene: -
V gene: TRBV2

CDR3 protein: CASSTAYHEQYF
CDR3 DNA: TGTGCCAGCAGTACGGCATATCACGAGCAGTACTTC
J gene: TRBJ2-7
clone size: few
D gene: -
V gene: TRBV12-3/TRBV12-4

CDR3 protein: CAWSVRQSVWEKLFF
CDR3 DNA: TGTGCCTGGAGTGTCCGGCAGTCGGTATGGGAAAAACTGTTTTTT
J gene: TRBJ1-4
clone size: -
D gene: -
V gene: TRBV30

CDR3 protein: CASSQEGGSYNSPLHF
CDR3 DNA: TGTGCCAGCAGCCAAGAGGGAGGCTCCTATAATTCACCCCTCCACTTT
J gene: TRBJ1-6
clone size: -
D gene: -
V gene: TRBV4-2

CDR3 protein: CSPKPLGTDYGYTF
CDR3 DNA: TGCAGTCCGAAGCCTCTCGGGACTGACTATGGCTACACCTTC
J gene: TRBJ1-2
clone size: many
D gene: -
V gene: TRBV20-1

CDR3 protein: CASSSQKEANTQYF
CDR3 DNA: TGTGCCAGCTCATCCCAAAAAGAGGCAAATACGCAGTATTTT
J gene: TRBJ2-3
clone size: -
D gene: -
V gene: TRBV18

CDR3 protein: CASFSKQGGSYGYTF
CDR3 DNA: TGTGCCAGCTTCTCAAAACAGGGCGGTAGCTATGGCTACACCTTC
J gene: TRBJ1-2
clone size: -
D gene: -
V gene: TRBV7-2

CDR3 protein: CASQERAANEKLFF
CDR3 DNA: TGTGCCAGCCAAGAGAGGGCGGCTAATGAAAAACTGTTTTTT
J gene: TRBJ1-4
clone size: -
D gene: -
V gene: TRBV21-1

CDR3 protein: CSARDSGESNQPQHF
CDR3 DNA: TGCAGTGCTAGAGATTCAGGGGAAAGCAATCAGCCCCAGCATTTT
J gene: TRBJ1-5
clone size: -
D gene: -
V gene: TRBV20-1

CDR3 protein: CASSSGDSYGYTF
CDR3 DNA: TGCGCCAGCAGCTCGGGGGATTCATATGGCTACACCTTC
J gene: TRBJ1-2
clone size: -
D gene: -
V gene: TRBV5-1